This TCR beta chain emerged from a study of shared clonotypes between healthy human individuals. Measured with immunoSEQ multiplex PCR; TCRdb has only the in-frame clones, and not every one. The sample consists of around 200,000 clones, around 63% of them appearing once. The germline V gene encodes CDR1 SGDLS and CDR2 YYNGEE. This CDR3 is built from 17 residues. With V trimmed by 0 bases and J by 1 base, 10 bases remained unmatched. This chain connects TRBV9 to TRBJ2-7; 7 bases fit TRBD1. The receptor was isolated from a man aged 25-45 years in good health. Sequenced: memory CD4+ T cells sorted from blood. Subset reported: CD45RA-negative fraction. CDR3 bases: TGTGCCAGCAGCGTAGTGGGTGGCAGGGGGATATCCTACGAGCAGTACTTC. Translated: CASSVVGGRGISYEQYF. Based on the CDR3 plus reference TRBV9 and TRBJ2-7, the full variable domain is DSGVTQTPKHLITATGQRVTLRCSPRSGDLSVYWYQQSLDQGLQFLIQYYNGEERAKGNILERFSAQQFPDLHSELNLSSLELGDSALYFCASSVVGGRGISYEQYFGPGTRLTVT.